This TCR beta chain was identified during a study of technical replicates of blood from a few donors. V dropped 5 bases and J dropped 9; count of bases not matched to a gene: 7. CDR3 length: 14 amino acids. Germline V gene sequence: CDR1 MNHEY, CDR2 SMNVEV (reference sequence). Using immunoSEQ multiplex PCR, the repertoire was profiled, and TCRdb retains in-frame clones only, with some absent. The data contain more than 65,000 clones, around 97% of them singletons. The sample taken for sequencing was T cells isolated from PBMCs. The sequence was collected from a human donor in good health. This sequence joins TRBV27 and TRBJ1-5; 10 bases line up with TRBD1. The CDR3 bases are TGTGCCAGCAGTCCCGGGACAGGGGATCGGCCCCAGCATTTT. This encodes CASSPGTGDRPQHF.